These 4 T cell receptor beta chains share one sample of origin, sequenced in a study of cytomegalovirus exposure and HLA in healthy donors. The PCR had 60 Vbeta and 13 Jbeta primers. Generated by immunoSEQ multiplex PCR, the TCRdb table keeps only in-frame clones and is missing some. The table records roughly 130,000 clones, roughly 85% of them present only once. Sequences were obtained from PBMCs. The receptors here all came from a boy aged 5 to 17 in good health and CMV-seronegative.

The V and J genes are TRBV19 and TRBJ2-7; D is unclear. This CDR3 is 12 amino acids long. Trimming left V 6 bases short and J 5 bases short, with 11 bases between. Germline loops: CDR1 LNHDA, CDR2 SQIVND (reference sequence). The CDR3 loop reads CASSPAQNEQYF. Here the CDR3 DNA reads TGTGCCAGTAGCCCCGCCCAGAACGAGCAGTACTTC.

The gene calls are TRBV27 and TRBJ2-5; 9 positions match TRBD2. This CDR3 contains 16 residues. Trimming took 8 bases from V and 9 from J; bases not matched to a gene: 19. In germline, CDR1 is MNHEY, CDR2 SMNVEV (reference sequence). The CDR3, as DNA: TGTGCCAGCCAATCCCGCGGGAGGGATACAAGAGGGGCCCAGTACTTC. This gives the protein CASQSRGRDTRGAQYF.

The chain employs TRBV6-6 and TRBJ2-5; TRBD2 might be the D (5 bases). CDR3 size: 16 residues. CDR1 is MNHNY, CDR2 SVGAGI, per germline (reference sequence). Trimming stripped 5 bases from V and 1 base from J, with 17 bases between. CDR3 nucleotide sequence: TGTGCCAGCAGTCCCTTGGGCGGGTTGAGCCAAGAGACCCAGTACTTC. This gives the protein CASSPLGGLSQETQYF.

The chain links TRBV13 to TRBJ2-7; D might be TRBD2 (6 bases). The germline V and J ends were trimmed by 5 bases and 2 bases, with 19 bases remaining between them. CDR1 PRHDT and CDR2 FYEKMQ come from the germline V gene (reference sequence). CDR3 length: 16 amino acids. CDR3 DNA sequence: TGTGCCAGCAGCCTCCTCTTCAGCGGGCCTACCTACGAGCAGTACTTC. Translated: CASSLLFSGPTYEQYF.